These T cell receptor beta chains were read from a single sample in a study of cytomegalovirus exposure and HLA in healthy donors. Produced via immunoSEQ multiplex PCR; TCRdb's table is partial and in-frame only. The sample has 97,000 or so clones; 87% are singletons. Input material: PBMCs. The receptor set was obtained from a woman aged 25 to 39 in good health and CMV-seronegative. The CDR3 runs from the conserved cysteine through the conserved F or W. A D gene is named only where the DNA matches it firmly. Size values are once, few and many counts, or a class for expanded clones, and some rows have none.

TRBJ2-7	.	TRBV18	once	CASSSNYEQYF	TGTGCCAGCTCATCTAACTACGAGCAGTACTTC
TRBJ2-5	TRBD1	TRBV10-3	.	CAISVGQGETQYF	TGTGCCATCAGTGTCGGACAGGGGGAGACCCAGTACTTC
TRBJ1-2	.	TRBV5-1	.	CASSLVLPGEGYTF	TGCGCCAGCAGCTTGGTCCTACCAGGGGAAGGCTACACCTTC
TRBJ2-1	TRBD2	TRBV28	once	CASSHELAGGYNEQFF	TGTGCCAGCAGTCACGAACTAGCGGGAGGCTACAATGAGCAGTTCTTC
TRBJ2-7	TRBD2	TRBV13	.	CASSLTSGATYEQYF	TGTGCCAGCAGCTTAACGAGCGGGGCGACCTACGAGCAGTACTTC
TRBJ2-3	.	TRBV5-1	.	CASSVGEADTQYF	TGCGCCAGCAGCGTGGGGGAGGCAGATACGCAGTATTTT
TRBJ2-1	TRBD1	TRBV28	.	CASSSRLQGGPYNEQFF	TGTGCCAGCAGTTCCCGCCTACAGGGGGGCCCCTACAATGAGCAGTTCTTC
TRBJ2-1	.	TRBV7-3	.	CASSSPREQPLFNEQFF	TGTGCCAGCAGCTCCCCTCGGGAACAGCCATTATTTAATGAGCAGTTCTTC
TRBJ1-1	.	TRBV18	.	CASSPREGTEAFF	TGTGCCAGCTCACCACGAGAGGGCACTGAAGCTTTCTTT
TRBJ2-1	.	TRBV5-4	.	CASSLPNSGSYNEQFF	TGTGCCAGCAGCTTGCCTAATAGCGGCTCCTACAATGAGCAGTTCTTC
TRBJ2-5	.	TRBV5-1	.	CASSEQGETQYF	TGCGCCAGCAGCGAGCAGGGGGAGACCCAGTACTTC
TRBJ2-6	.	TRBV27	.	CASMSSGANVLTF	TGTGCCAGTATGTCCTCTGGGGCCAACGTCCTGACTTTC
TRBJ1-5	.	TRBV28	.	CASSLEPGIQPQHF	TGTGCCAGCAGTTTAGAGCCAGGGATTCAGCCCCAGCATTTT
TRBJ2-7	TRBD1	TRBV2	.	CATLRDRGTEQYF	TGTGCCACCCTACGGGACAGGGGAACCGAGCAGTACTTC
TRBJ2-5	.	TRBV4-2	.	CASSQAGDQETQYF	TGTGCCAGCAGCCAAGCGGGGGATCAGGAGACCCAGTACTTC
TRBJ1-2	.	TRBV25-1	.	CASSERGSYGYTF	TGTGCCAGCAGTGAACGCGGGAGCTATGGCTACACCTTC
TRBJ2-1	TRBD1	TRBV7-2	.	CASSSRTGGHEQFF	TGTGCCAGCAGCTCTAGGACAGGGGGCCATGAGCAGTTCTTC
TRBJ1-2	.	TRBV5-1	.	CASSLVGDTDYGYTF	TGCGCCAGCAGCTTGGTAGGGGACACGGACTATGGCTACACCTTC
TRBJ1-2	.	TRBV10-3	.	CAISAREGHLEGYTF	TGTGCCATCAGTGCCCGGGAGGGACATCTAGAAGGCTACACCTTC
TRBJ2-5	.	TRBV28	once	CASCIRTEETQYF	TGTGCCAGCTGTATCCGGACAGAAGAGACCCAGTACTTC
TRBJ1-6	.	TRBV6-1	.	CASSTQTSPLHF	TGTGCCAGCTCCACCCAAACATCACCCCTCCACTTT
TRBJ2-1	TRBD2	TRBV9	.	CASSVSLAGAFYNEQFF	TGTGCCAGCAGCGTATCCCTAGCGGGGGCCTTCTACAATGAGCAGTTCTTC
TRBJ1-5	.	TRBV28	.	CASSFYEEMWEYQPQHF	TGTGCCAGCAGTTTCTACGAGGAGATGTGGGAGTATCAGCCCCAGCATTTT
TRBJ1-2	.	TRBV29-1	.	CSVLTGRNGYTF	TGCAGCGTGCTCACAGGAAGGAATGGCTACACCTTC
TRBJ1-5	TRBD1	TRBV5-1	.	CASSRQGDQPQHF	TGCGCCAGCAGCCGACAGGGTGATCAGCCCCAGCATTTT
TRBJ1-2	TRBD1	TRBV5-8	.	CASSRPRFPGTGNSLGYTF	TGTGCCAGCAGCCGACCAAGATTTCCCGGGACAGGGAATAGTTTGGGCTACACCTTC
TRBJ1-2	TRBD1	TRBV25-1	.	CASTNGTGVNGYTF	TGTGCCAGCACCAATGGGACAGGAGTGAATGGCTACACCTTC
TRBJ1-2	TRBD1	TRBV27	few	CASSLSGQNYGYTF	TGTGCCAGCAGTTTATCGGGACAGAACTATGGCTACACCTTC
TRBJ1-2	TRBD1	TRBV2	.	CASSAGTGGGYTF	TGTGCCAGCAGTGCGGGGACAGGAGGAGGCTACACCTTC
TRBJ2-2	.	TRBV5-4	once	CASSLAGANTGELFF	TGTGCCAGCAGCTTGGCAGGGGCGAACACCGGGGAGCTGTTTTTT
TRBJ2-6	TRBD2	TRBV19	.	CASSLRTSGSSGANVLTF	TGTGCCAGTAGCCTCCGGACTAGCGGGAGCTCTGGGGCCAACGTCCTGACTTTC
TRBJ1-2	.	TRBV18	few	CASKTSGTAVVYGYTF	TGTGCCAGCAAAACGTCGGGGACTGCAGTGGTCTATGGCTACACCTTC
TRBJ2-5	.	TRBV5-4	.	CASSSREQETQYF	TGTGCCAGCAGCTCCCGAGAGCAAGAGACCCAGTACTTC
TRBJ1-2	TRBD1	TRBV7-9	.	CASSLAFDRGYGYTF	TGTGCCAGCAGCTTAGCCTTTGACAGGGGGTATGGCTACACCTTC
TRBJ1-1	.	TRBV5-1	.	CASSTSGGNTEAFF	TGCGCCAGCAGCACCTCCGGGGGGAACACTGAAGCTTTCTTT
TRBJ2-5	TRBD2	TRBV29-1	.	CSARRLAGGRETQYF	TGCAGCGCCCGCCGACTAGCGGGGGGGCGAGAGACCCAGTACTTC
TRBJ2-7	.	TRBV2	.	CASCDGVSYEQYF	TGTGCCAGCTGCGACGGGGTGAGCTACGAGCAGTACTTC
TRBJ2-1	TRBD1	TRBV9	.	CASSPPDREQYNEQFF	TGTGCCAGCAGCCCCCCGGACAGGGAACAGTACAATGAGCAGTTCTTC
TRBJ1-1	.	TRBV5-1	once	CASSSLGPTTEAFF	TGCGCCAGCAGCTCTTTGGGCCCCACCACTGAAGCTTTCTTT
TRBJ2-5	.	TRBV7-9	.	CASSLWTAGQETQYF	TGTGCCAGCAGCTTATGGACCGCGGGGCAAGAGACCCAGTACTTC
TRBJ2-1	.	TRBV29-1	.	CSVDRNNEQFF	TGCAGCGTAGACAGGAACAATGAGCAGTTCTTC
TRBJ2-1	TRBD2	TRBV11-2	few	CASSLQLAVLEQFF	TGTGCCAGCAGCTTACAACTAGCGGTACTTGAGCAGTTCTTC